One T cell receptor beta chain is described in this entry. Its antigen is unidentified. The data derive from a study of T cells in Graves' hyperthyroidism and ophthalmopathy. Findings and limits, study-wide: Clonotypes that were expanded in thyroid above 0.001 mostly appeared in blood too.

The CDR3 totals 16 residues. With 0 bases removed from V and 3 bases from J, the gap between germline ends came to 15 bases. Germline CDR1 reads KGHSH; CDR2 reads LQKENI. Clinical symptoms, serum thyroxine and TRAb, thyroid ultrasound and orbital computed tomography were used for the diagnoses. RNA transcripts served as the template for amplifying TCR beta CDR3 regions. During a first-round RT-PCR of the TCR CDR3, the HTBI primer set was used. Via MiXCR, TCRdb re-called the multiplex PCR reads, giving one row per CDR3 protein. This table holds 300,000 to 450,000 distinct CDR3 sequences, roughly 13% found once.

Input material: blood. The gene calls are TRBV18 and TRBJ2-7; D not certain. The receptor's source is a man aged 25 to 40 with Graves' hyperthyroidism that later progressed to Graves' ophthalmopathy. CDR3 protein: CASSPPNDPFFYEQYF. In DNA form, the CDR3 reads TGTGCCAGCTCACCACCTAATGACCCATTCTTCTACGAGCAGTACTTC.